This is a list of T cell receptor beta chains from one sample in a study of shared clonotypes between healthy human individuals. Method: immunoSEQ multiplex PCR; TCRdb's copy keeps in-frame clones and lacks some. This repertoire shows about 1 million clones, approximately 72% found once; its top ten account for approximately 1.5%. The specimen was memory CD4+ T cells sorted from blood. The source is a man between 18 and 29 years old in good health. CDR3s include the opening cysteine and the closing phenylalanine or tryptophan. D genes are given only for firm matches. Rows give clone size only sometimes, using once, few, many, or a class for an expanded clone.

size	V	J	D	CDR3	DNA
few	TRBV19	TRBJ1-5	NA	CASKHKQGQPQHF	TGTGCCAGTAAACACAAACAGGGACAGCCCCAGCATTTT
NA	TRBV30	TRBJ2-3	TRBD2	CAWSTRTSSSPGTQYF	TGTGCCTGGAGTACTCGGACTAGCAGCTCCCCAGGTACGCAGTATTTT
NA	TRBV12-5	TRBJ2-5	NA	CVSGSGFPQETQYF	TGTGTTAGTGGTTCAGGGTTCCCCCAAGAGACCCAGTACTTC
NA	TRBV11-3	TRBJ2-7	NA	CASSLGPSTSEQYF	TGTGCCAGCAGCTTAGGGCCTTCGACAAGTGAGCAGTACTTC
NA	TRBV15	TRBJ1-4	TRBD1	CATSRTQGAGEKLFF	TGTGCCACCAGCAGAACACAGGGGGCGGGTGAAAAACTGTTTTTT
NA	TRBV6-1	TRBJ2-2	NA	CASSAQGRTGELFF	TGTGCCAGCAGTGCGCAGGGAAGGACCGGGGAGCTGTTTTTT
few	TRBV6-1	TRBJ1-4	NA	CASSELGWRGEKLFF	TGTGCCAGCAGTGAGCTAGGGTGGAGGGGGGAAAAACTGTTTTTT
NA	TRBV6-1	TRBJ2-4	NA	CASSDWGFGALDIQYF	TGTGCCAGCAGTGACTGGGGTTTTGGGGCCCTAGACATTCAGTACTTC
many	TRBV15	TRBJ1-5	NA	CATSRDVQPQHF	TGTGCCACCAGCAGAGACGTTCAGCCCCAGCATTTT
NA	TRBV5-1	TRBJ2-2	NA	CASSLERGPITGELFF	TGCGCCAGCAGCTTGGAAAGGGGACCGATCACCGGGGAGCTGTTTTTT
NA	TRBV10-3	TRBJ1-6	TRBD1	CAISLQGAGSPLHF	TGTGCCATCAGCTTACAGGGGGCAGGTTCACCCCTCCACTTT
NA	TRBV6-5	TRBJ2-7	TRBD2	CASSYTSGSSYEQYF	TGTGCCAGCAGTTACACTAGCGGGAGCTCCTACGAGCAGTACTTC
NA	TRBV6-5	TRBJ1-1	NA	CASSYSELRGAEAFF	TGTGCCAGCAGTTACAGTGAACTCCGGGGGGCTGAGGCTTTCTTT
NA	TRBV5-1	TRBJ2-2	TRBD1	CASSIQGDTGELFF	TGCGCCAGCAGCATTCAGGGGGACACCGGGGAGCTGTTTTTT
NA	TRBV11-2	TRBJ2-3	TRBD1	CASSLAGKTGGWDTQYF	TGTGCCAGCAGCTTAGCAGGAAAGACAGGGGGCTGGGATACGCAGTATTTT
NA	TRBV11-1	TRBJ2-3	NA	CASSSQALSTDTQYF	TGTGCCAGCAGCTCACAAGCTTTGAGCACAGATACGCAGTATTTT
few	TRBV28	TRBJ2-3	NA	CASSLTGRDTQYF	TGTGCCAGCAGTTTAACCGGTCGGGATACGCAGTATTTT
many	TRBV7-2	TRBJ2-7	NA	CASSPRGGTYEQYF	TGTGCCAGCAGCCCCAGGGGGGGGACCTACGAGCAGTACTTC
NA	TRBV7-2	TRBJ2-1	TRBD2	CASSLSGDNEQFF	TGTGCCAGCAGCCTCAGCGGGGACAATGAGCAGTTCTTC
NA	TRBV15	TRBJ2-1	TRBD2	CATSRDLAGGYNEQFF	TGTGCCACCAGCAGAGATCTAGCGGGAGGGTACAATGAGCAGTTCTTC
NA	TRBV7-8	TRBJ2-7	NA	CASSQVRGLEQYF	TGTGCCAGCAGCCAAGTGCGGGGCCTGGAGCAGTACTTC
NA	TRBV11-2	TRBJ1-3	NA	CASSLEGTPGNTIYF	TGTGCCAGCAGCTTAGAGGGGACGCCTGGAAACACCATATATTTT
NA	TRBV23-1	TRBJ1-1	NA	CASSQNRDTEAFF	TGCGCCAGCAGTCAAAACAGGGACACTGAAGCTTTCTTT
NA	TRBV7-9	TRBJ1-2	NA	CASSPWGGLGGYTF	TGTGCCAGCAGCCCCTGGGGGGGTTTAGGCGGCTACACCTTC
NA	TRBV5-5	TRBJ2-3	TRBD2	CASTKQRLASGSTDTQYF	TGTGCCAGCACCAAGCAGAGACTAGCGTCGGGTAGCACAGATACGCAGTATTTT